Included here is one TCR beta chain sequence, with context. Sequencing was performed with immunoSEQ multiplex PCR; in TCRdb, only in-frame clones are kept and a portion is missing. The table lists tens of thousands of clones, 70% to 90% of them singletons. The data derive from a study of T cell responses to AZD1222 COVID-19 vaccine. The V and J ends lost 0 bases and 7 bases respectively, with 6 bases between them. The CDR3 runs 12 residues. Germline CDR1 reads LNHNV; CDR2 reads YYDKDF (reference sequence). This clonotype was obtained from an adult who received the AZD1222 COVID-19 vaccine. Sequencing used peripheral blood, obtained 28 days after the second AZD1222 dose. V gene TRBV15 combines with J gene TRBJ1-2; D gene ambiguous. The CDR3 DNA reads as TGTGCCACCAGCAGAGATCTTGTTGGCTACACCTTC. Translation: CATSRDLVGYTF. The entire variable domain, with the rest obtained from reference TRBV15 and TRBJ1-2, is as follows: DAMVIQNPRYQVTQFGKPVTLSCSQTLNHNVMYWYQQKSSQAPKLLFHYYDKDFNNEADTPDNFQSRRPNTSFCFLDIRSPGLGDTAMYLCATSRDLVGYTFGSGTRLTVV.